The present TCR beta chain was sequenced within a study of cytomegalovirus exposure and HLA in healthy donors. In the PCR, 60 Vbeta and 13 Jbeta primers were used. Profiling relied on immunoSEQ multiplex PCR, and the TCRdb table lists in-frame clones only, not all of them. The sample lists fewer than 110,000 clones, over 70% occurring once. Germline loops: CDR1 PRHDT, CDR2 FYEKMQ (reference sequence). CDR3 length equals 14 residues. In this sample, this clone turned up once. Sequencing was done on a sample of PBMCs. This sequence originates from a man aged 50 to 60 in good health and CMV-seropositive. The chain joins TRBV13 to TRBJ2-5; maybe TRBD1 (6 bases). The J call may be in error: the DNA end matches TRBJ2-7 better. The chain's CDR3 is CASSVGQFFYEQYF. In nucleotides, the CDR3 is TGTGCCAGCAGCGTCGGACAGTTTTTCTACGAGCAGTACTTC.